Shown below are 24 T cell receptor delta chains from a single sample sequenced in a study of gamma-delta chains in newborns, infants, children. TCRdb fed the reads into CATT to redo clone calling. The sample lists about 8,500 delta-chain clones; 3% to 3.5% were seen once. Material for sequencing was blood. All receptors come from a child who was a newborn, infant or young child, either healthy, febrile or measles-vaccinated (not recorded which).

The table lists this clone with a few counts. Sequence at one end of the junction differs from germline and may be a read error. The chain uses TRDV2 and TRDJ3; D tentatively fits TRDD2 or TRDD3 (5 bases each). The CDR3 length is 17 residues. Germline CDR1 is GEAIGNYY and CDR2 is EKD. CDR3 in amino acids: CACDTWGSSWDTRQIFF. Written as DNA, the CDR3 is TGTGCCTGTGACACCTGGGGTTCCTCCTGGGACACCCGACAGATATTTTTC.

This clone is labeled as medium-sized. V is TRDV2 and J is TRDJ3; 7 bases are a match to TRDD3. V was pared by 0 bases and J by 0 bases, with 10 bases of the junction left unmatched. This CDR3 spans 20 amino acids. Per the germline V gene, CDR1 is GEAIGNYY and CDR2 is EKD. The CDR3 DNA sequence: TGTGCCTGTGACACCGCTGGGGGCCCTCCCAGCTCCTGGGACACCCGACAGATGTTTTTC. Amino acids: CACDTAGGPPSSWDTRQMFF.

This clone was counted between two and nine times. CDR3 protein: CACDTWGAGSWDTRQMFF. CDR3 nucleotides: TGTGCCTGTGACACCTGGGGGGCCGGCTCCTGGGACACCCGACAGATGTTTTTC. The chain carries TRDV2 and TRDJ3; D perhaps matches TRDD3 (6 bases). V was trimmed by 0 bases and J by 0 bases, leaving 11 bases between them. Germline CDR1 GEAIGNYY, CDR2 EKD. CDR3 length: 18 residues.

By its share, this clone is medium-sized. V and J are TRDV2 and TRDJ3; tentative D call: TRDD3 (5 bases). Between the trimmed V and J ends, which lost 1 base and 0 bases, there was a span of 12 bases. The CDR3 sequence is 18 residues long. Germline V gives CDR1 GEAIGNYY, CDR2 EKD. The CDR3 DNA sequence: TGTGCCTGTGACACGGCTGGGAGAATCTCCTGGGACACCCGACAGATGTTTTTC. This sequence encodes CACDTAGRISWDTRQMFF.

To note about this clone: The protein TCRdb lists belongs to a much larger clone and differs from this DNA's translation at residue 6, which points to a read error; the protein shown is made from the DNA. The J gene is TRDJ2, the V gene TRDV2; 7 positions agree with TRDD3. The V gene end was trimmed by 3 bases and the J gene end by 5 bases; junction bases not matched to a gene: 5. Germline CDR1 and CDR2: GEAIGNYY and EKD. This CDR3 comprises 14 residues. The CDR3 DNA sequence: TGTGCCTGTGACCTACCGGGGGATACAGCACAACTCTTCTTT. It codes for CACDLPGDTAQLFF.

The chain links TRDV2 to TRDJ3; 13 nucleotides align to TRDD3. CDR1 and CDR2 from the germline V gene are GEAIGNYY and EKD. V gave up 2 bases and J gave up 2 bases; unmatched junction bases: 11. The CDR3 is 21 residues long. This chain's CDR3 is CACDKVLGDTRFPWDTRQMFF. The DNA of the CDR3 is TGTGCCTGTGACAAAGTACTGGGGGATACGCGATTCCCCTGGGACACCCGACAGATGTTTTTC.

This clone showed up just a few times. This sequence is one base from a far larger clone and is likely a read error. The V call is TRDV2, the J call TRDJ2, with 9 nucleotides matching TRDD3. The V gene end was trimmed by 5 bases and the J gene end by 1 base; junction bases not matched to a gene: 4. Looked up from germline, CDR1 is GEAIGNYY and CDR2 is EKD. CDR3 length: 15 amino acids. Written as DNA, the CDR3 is TGTGCCTGTGGCATACTGGGGGATTTGACAGCACAACTCTTCTTT. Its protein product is CACGILGDLTAQLFF.

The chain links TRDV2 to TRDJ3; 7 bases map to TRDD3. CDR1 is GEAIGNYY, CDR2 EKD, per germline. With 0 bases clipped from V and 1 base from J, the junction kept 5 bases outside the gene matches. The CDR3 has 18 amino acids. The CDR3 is CACDTGGCVSWDTRQMFF. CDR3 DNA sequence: TGTGCCTGTGACACCGGGGGATGCGTATCCTGGGACACCCGACAGATGTTTTTC.

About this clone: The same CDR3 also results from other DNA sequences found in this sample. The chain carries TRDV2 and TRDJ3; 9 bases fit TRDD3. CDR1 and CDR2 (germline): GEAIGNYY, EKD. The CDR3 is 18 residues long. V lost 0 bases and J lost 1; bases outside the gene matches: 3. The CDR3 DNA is TGTGCCTGTGACACCGGCTGGGGGATTTCCTGGGACACCCGACAGATGTTTTTC. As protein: CACDTGWGISWDTRQMFF.

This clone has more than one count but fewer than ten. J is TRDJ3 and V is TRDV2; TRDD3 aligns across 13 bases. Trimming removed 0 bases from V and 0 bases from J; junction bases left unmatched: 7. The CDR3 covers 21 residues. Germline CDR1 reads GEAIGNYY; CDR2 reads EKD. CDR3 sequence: CACDTVLGDTASSWDTRQMFF. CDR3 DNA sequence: TGTGCCTGTGACACCGTACTGGGGGATACGGCCAGCTCCTGGGACACCCGACAGATGTTTTTC.

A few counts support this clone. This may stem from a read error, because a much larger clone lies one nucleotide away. CDR3 coding DNA: TGTGCCTGTGACGAACTGGGGGATACGTACACCGATAAACTCATCTTT. Its translation is CACDELGDTYTDKLIF. The gene calls are TRDV2 and TRDJ1; 13 bases align to TRDD3. J lost 0 bases, V lost 3 bases, and 3 bases had no gene match. There are 16 residues in the CDR3. Germline V gives CDR1 GEAIGNYY, CDR2 EKD.

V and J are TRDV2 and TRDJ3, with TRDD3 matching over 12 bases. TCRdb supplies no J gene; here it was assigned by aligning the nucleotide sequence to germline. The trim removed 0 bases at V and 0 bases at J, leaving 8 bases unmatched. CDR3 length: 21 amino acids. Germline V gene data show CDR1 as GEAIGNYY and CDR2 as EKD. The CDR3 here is CACDTVHWGIPSSWDTRQMFF. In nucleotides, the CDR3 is TGTGCCTGTGACACCGTACACTGGGGGATACCGAGCTCCTGGGACACCCGACAGATGTTTTTC.

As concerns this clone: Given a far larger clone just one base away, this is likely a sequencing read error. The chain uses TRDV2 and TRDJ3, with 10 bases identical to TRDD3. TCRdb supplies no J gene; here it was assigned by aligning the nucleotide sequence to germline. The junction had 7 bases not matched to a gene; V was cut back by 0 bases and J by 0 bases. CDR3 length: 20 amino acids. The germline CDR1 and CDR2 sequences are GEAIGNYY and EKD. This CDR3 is CACDTVLGDESSWDTRQMFF. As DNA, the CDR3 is TGTGCCTGTGACACCGTACTGGGGGATGAAAGCTCCTGGGACACCCGACAGATGTTTTTC.

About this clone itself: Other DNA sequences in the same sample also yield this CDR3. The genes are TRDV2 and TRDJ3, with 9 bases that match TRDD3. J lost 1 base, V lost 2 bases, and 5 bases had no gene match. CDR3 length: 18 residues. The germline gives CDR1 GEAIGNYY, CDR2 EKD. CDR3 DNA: TGTGCCTGTGACATCGGGGGATACCTATCCTGGGACACCCGACAGATGTTTTTC. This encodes CACDIGGYLSWDTRQMFF.

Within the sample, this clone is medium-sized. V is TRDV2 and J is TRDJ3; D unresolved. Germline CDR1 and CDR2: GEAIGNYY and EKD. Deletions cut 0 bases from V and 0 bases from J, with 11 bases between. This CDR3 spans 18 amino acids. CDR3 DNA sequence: TGTGCCTGTGACACCATGCTGGCGGACTCCTGGGACACCCGACAGATGTTTTTC. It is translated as CACDTMLADSWDTRQMFF.

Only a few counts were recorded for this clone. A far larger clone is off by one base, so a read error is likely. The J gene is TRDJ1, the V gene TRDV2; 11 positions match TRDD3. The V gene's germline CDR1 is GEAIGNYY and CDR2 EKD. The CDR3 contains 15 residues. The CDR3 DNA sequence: TGTGCCCGTGACATACTGGGGGATAGTAACGATAAACTCATCTTT. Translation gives CARDILGDSNDKLIF.

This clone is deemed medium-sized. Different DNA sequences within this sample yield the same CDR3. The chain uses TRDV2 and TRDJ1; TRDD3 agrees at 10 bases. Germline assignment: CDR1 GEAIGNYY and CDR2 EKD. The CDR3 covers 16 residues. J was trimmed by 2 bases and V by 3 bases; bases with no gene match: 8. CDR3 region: CACDLLGDVRTDKLIF. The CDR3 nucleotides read TGTGCCTGTGACCTACTGGGGGATGTTCGGACCGATAAACTCATCTTT.

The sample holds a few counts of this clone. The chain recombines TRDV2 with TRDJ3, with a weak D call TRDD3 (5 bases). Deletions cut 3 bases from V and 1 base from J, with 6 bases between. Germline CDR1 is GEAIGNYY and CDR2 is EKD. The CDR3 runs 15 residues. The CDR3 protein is CACDWGSWDTRQMFF. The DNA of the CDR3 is TGTGCCTGTGACTGGGGTTCCTGGGACACCCGACAGATGTTTTTC.

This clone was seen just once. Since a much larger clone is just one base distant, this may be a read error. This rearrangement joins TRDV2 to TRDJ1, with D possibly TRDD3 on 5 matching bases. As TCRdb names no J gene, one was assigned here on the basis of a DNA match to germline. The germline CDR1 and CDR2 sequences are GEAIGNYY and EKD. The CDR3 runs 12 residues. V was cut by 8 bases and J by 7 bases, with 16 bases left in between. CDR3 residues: CASGGPAGKLIF. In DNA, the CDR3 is TGTGCCTCCGGGGGTCCCGCGGGTAAACTCATCTTT.

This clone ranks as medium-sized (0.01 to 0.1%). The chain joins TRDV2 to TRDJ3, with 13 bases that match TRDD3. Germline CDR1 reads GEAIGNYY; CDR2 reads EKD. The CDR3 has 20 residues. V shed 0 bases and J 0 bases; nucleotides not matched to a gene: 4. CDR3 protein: CACDTGYWGIRSWDTRQMFF. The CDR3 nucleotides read TGTGCCTGTGACACCGGATACTGGGGGATACGCTCCTGGGACACCCGACAGATGTTTTTC.

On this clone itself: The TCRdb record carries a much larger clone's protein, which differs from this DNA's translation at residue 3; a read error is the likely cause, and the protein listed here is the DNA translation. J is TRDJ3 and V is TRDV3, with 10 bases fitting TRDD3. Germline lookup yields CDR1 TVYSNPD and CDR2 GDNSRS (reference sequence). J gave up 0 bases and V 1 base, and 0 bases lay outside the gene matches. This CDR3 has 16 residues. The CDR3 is CAFTGGYSWDTRQMFF. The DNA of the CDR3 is TGTGCCTTTACTGGGGGATACTCCTGGGACACCCGACAGATGTTTTTC.

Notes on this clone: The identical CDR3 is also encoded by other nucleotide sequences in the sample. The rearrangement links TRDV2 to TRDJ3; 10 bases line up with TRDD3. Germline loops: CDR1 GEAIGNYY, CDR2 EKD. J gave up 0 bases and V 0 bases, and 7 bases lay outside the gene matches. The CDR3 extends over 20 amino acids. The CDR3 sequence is CACDTFTGGYASWDTRQMFF. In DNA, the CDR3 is TGTGCCTGTGACACCTTTACCGGGGGATACGCCTCCTGGGACACCCGACAGATGTTTTTC.

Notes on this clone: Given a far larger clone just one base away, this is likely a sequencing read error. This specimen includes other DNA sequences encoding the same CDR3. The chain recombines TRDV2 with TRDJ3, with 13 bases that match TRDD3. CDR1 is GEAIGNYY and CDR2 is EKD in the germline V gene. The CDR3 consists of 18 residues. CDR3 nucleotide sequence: TGTGCCTGCGACACTGGGGGATACGGCTCCTGGGACACCCGACAGATGTTTTTC. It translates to CACDTGGYGSWDTRQMFF.

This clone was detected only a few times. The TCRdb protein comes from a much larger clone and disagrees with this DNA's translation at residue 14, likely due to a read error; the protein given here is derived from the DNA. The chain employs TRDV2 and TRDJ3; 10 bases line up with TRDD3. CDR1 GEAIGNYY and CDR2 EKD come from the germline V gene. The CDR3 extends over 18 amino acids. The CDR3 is CACDTGGYADWDTQQMFF. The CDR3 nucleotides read TGTGCCTGTGACACCGGGGGATACGCGGACTGGGACACCCAACAGATGTTTTTT.